This TCR beta chain comes out of a study of cytomegalovirus exposure and HLA in healthy donors. Points from the study as a whole: A link between a missense DCLRE1C variant and TCR beta V- and J-gene trimming emerged from a later analysis.

PCR amplification relied on 60 Vbeta primers (plus 13 Jbeta primers). Here immunoSEQ multiplex PCR was the method, and the copy in TCRdb shows in-frame clones only, minus some. The sample yields under 200,000 clones, 65% to 85% seen once. The ends were cut back, 4 bases at V and 0 bases at J, with 18 bases in the middle. CDR1 and CDR2 (germline): SNHLY, FYNNEI. The CDR3 is 17 residues long. This clone has more than one count but fewer than ten. Its specificity is not known. The sample consisted of PBMCs. This clonotype originated in a woman aged 45-59 years in good health and CMV-seropositive. The chain links TRBV2 to TRBJ1-2, with D tentatively TRBD1 (6 bases). For the CDR3, the DNA is TGTGCCAGCAGTGGGGACCGGACCTGGACAGCTAACTATGGCTACACCTTC. Amino acid sequence: CASSGDRTWTANYGYTF.